A selection of T cell receptor beta chains follows, all from one sample in a study of cytomegalovirus exposure and HLA in healthy donors. Sequencing used immunoSEQ multiplex PCR; TCRdb keeps in-frame clones, though not all of them. Here the sample spans 200,000 to 250,000 clones, roughly 82% being singletons. Sample: PBMCs. These TCRs come from a woman in her 40s in good health and CMV-seropositive. Each CDR3 is given with its conserved first and last residue. The D gene is left open where the match is weak. Some rows have no size entry. The others give once, few or many, or a class for an expanded clone.

.	TRBV10-3	.	TRBJ1-4	14	CAIRRGGAVEKLFF	TGTGCCATCAGAAGGGGGGGGGCCGTTGAAAAACTGTTTTTT
.	TRBV11-2	.	TRBJ2-1	16	CASSSLTNSGYNEQFF	TGTGCCAGCAGCTCCTTAACCAACTCCGGCTACAATGAGCAGTTCTTC
.	TRBV10-1	TRBD2	TRBJ2-3	16	CASSEWSSGKTDTQYF	TGCGCCAGCAGTGAGTGGTCTAGCGGGAAAACAGATACGCAGTATTTT
.	TRBV7-2	TRBD1	TRBJ2-7	16	CASSLELYRGMNEQYF	TGTGCCAGCAGCTTGGAGTTGTACAGGGGTATGAACGAGCAGTACTTC
.	TRBV6-6	.	TRBJ2-7	13	CASRQPTGFEQYF	TGTGCCAGCAGGCAACCTACAGGGTTTGAGCAGTACTTC
.	TRBV7-2	TRBD2	TRBJ2-1	14	CASSLSSGHNEQFF	TGTGCCAGCAGCTTATCTAGCGGGCACAATGAGCAGTTCTTC
once	TRBV11-2	.	TRBJ1-1	14	CASSPLDRNTEAFF	TGTGCCAGCAGCCCCTTAGACAGGAACACTGAAGCTTTCTTT
.	TRBV7-9	.	TRBJ1-1	12	CSSSPGGGEAFF	TGTTCCAGCAGCCCGGGGGGCGGTGAAGCTTTCTTT
few	TRBV7-7	TRBD1	TRBJ2-7	13	CASSPDRGGKQYF	TGTGCTAGCAGCCCGGACAGGGGTGGGAAGCAGTACTTC
.	TRBV7-9	TRBD1	TRBJ2-2	16	CASSPSYRGRNGELFF	TGTGCCAGCAGCCCGAGCTACAGGGGGCGCAACGGGGAGCTGTTTTTT
.	TRBV19	TRBD1	TRBJ2-1	15	CASTRQGAAYNEQFF	TGTGCCAGTACACGACAGGGGGCTGCCTACAATGAGCAGTTCTTC
.	TRBV27	TRBD1	TRBJ1-2	17	CASSSPGQAGRGYGYTF	TGTGCCAGCAGTTCGCCGGGACAGGCGGGCCGTGGCTATGGCTACACCTTC
.	TRBV25-1	TRBD1	TRBJ1-1	15	CASSDDRVMNTEAFF	TGTGCCAGCAGTGACGACAGGGTGATGAACACTGAAGCTTTCTTT
.	TRBV30	.	TRBJ1-1	14	CAWSEGALNTEAFF	TGTGCCTGGAGCGAAGGAGCGCTGAACACTGAAGCTTTCTTT
.	TRBV4-1	.	TRBJ1-2	12	CASSQAGRIYTF	TGCGCCAGCAGCCAAGCAGGAAGAATCTACACCTTC
.	TRBV7-3	.	TRBJ2-3	17	CASSLKSALGAADTQYF	TGTGCCAGCAGCTTAAAGTCTGCGCTTGGGGCCGCAGATACGCAGTATTTT
.	TRBV6-5	.	TRBJ1-1	15	CASSYGRTRGTEAFF	TGTGCCAGCAGTTACGGGAGGACACGGGGGACTGAAGCTTTCTTT
.	TRBV29-1	TRBD1	TRBJ1-1	12	CSVEPQGAGAFF	TGCAGCGTTGAGCCCCAGGGGGCAGGAGCTTTCTTT
few	TRBV2	.	TRBJ1-1	13	CASSHAGGREAFF	TGTGCCAGCAGCCACGCCGGGGGGCGTGAAGCTTTCTTT
.	TRBV5-1	TRBD2	TRBJ2-7	15	CASSLLAGASYEQYF	TGCGCCAGCAGCCTACTAGCGGGGGCCTCCTACGAGCAGTACTTC
.	TRBV7-9	.	TRBJ2-7	13	CASSPTSSHEQYF	TGTGCCAGCAGCCCCACTAGTAGCCACGAGCAGTACTTC
.	TRBV12-2	.	TRBJ1-2	14	CASRLWRGGYGYTF	TGTGCAAGTCGCTTATGGCGGGGGGGGTATGGCTACACCTTC
.	TRBV9	.	TRBJ2-5	16	CASSEGAGAHQETQYF	TGTGCCAGCAGCGAAGGGGCGGGGGCCCACCAAGAGACCCAGTACTTC
.	TRBV6-5	TRBD1	TRBJ2-2	15	CASSYQGAYTGELFF	TGTGCCAGCAGTTACCAGGGGGCATATACCGGGGAGCTGTTTTTT